This TCR beta chain was sequenced for a study of neoadjuvant nivolumab and ipilimumab in lung cancer. Measured with immunoSEQ multiplex PCR; TCRdb has only the in-frame clones, and not every one. The table includes 40,000 to 55,000 clones, roughly 91% detected once. CDR3 length: 14 residues. Germline CDR1 is LNHDA and CDR2 is SQIVND (reference sequence). The germline V and J ends were trimmed by 7 bases and 0 bases, with 12 bases remaining between them. The sequencing here drew on blood, taken before neoadjuvant nivolumab, alone or with ipilimumab. The chain has TRBV19 and TRBJ1-2; weak D call: TRBD1 (5 bases). This receptor was taken from an adult with non-small cell lung cancer. Some clones in this sample may be carry-over from other donors' samples. In DNA form, the CDR3 reads TGTGCCAGTAAAGACAGAGCTCCTAACTATGGCTACACCTTC. Its protein is CASKDRAPNYGYTF.